The 23 T cell receptor beta chains given below trace back to one sample, sequenced in a study of regulatory T cells in long-lasting Graves disease. Arm-PCR of CDR3 regions and iRepertoire HTBI primers were used to build TCR beta libraries. Each CDR3 protein gets one entry after TCRdb re-called the multiplex PCR reads with MiXCR. The sample lists about half a million distinct CDR3 sequences; about 12% were seen once. Indicated time point: newly diagnosed GD, antithyroid drugs for less than 3 months. PBMC-derived RNA was used for the TCR library. These sequences were also reported in another study, on T cells in Graves' hyperthyroidism and ophthalmopathy.

The specimen was peripheral blood mononuclear cells (PBMCs), collected at new diagnosis, from a patient treated with antithyroid drugs. Receptor source: a woman between 25 and 40 years old with Graves disease.

This clonotype was seen a handful of times. V and J are TRBV5-4 and TRBJ2-7, with 9 bases aligning to TRBD1. This CDR3 is 16 amino acids long. The V gene's germline CDR1 is SGHNT and CDR2 YYREEE (reference sequence). The junction had 6 bases not matched to a gene; V was cut back by 0 bases and J by 2 bases. The CDR3 DNA sequence: TGTGCCAGCAGCTTGGCCGGGGGACAGGGTGCCTACGAGCAGTACTTC. It specifies CASSLAGGQGAYEQYF.

This clonotype has at least ten counts. V usage is TRBV7-2 and J usage is TRBJ2-5; the D gene is possibly TRBD2 (5 bases). Trimming pared 0 bases from V and 5 bases from J, leaving 10 bases between. Germline CDR1 is SGHTA and CDR2 is FQGNSA. CDR3 length: 14 amino acids. The CDR3 loop reads CASSLAGAGETQYF. The DNA for the CDR3 is TGTGCCAGCAGCTTAGCGGGAGCTGGTGAGACCCAGTACTTC.

This clonotype was counted once. This chain joins TRBV7-9 and TRBJ2-1; 8 bases align to TRBD1. The length of the CDR3 is 15 residues. The germline CDR1 and CDR2 sequences are SEHNR and FQNEAQ (reference sequence). J lost 1 base, V lost 8 bases, and 7 bases had no gene match. CDR3 in amino acids: CASQPGGLSYNEQFF. CDR3 nucleotides: TGTGCCAGCCAACCAGGGGGCCTATCCTACAATGAGCAGTTCTTC. The full variable domain, in which reference TRBV7-9 and TRBJ2-1 provide the parts outside the CDR3, is DTGVSQNPRHKITKRGQNVTFRCDPISEHNRLYWYRQTLGQGPEFLTYFQNEAQLEKSRLLSDRFSAERPKGSFSTLEIQRTEQGDSAMYLCASQPGGLSYNEQFFGPGTRLTVL.

CDR3: CSAEGGTSGRPGELFF. The DNA for the CDR3 is TGCAGCGCCGAAGGTGGAACTAGCGGGAGACCCGGGGAGCTGTTTTTT. The genes are TRBV29-1 and TRBJ2-2, with 11 bases matching TRBD2. The V segment lost 7 bases and the J segment 6 bases; nucleotides outside the gene matches: 13. CDR1 is SQVTM, CDR2 ANQGSEA, per germline. This CDR3 contains 16 residues.

On this clonotype itself: A much larger clonotype is one base distant, so this may be a read error. The V and J genes are TRBV28 and TRBJ1-5; a weak D match, TRBD1 (6 bases). CDR3 length equals 16 residues. The germline CDR1 and CDR2 sequences are MDHEN and SYDVKM. Here the CDR3 reads CASSQLGTLWNQHQHF. CDR3 in DNA: TGTGCCAGCAGCCAGCTCGGGACACTGTGGAATCAGCACCAGCATTTT.

A few counts support this clonotype. The chain combines TRBV6-1 with TRBJ2-1; D gene ambiguous. V was pared by 7 bases and J by 0 bases, with 13 bases between. This CDR3 is 15 amino acids long. Germline loops: CDR1 MNHNS, CDR2 SASEGT. CDR3 in DNA: TGTGCCAGCAAATTTGGCGGAAGCTCCTACAATGAGCAGTTCTTC. Its translation: CASKFGGSSYNEQFF.

This clonotype was recorded at least ten times. The V gene is TRBV7-2, the J gene TRBJ2-7, with a possible D match to TRBD2 (6 bases). CDR3 length equals 16 residues. Germline assignment: CDR1 SGHTA and CDR2 FQGNSA. V was trimmed by 4 bases and J by 2 bases, leaving 18 bases between them. The CDR3 DNA reads as TGTGCCAGCAGCTCCAGATCGGGAGCATTGGCCTACGAGCAGTACTTC. Translation: CASSSRSGALAYEQYF.

This clonotype was detected many times. The rearrangement links TRBV7-6 to TRBJ2-3; D possibly corresponds to TRBD2 (5 bases). V shed 0 bases and J shed 0 bases, with 10 bases lying between them. The CDR3 is 16 amino acids. The germline gives CDR1 SGHVS, CDR2 FNYEAQ. The CDR3: CASSLAPAVSTDTQYF. CDR3 bases: TGTGCCAGCAGCTTAGCTCCAGCGGTGAGCACAGATACGCAGTATTTT.

The V and J genes are TRBV6-5 and TRBJ1-1; 8 positions agree with TRBD1. The CDR3 loop spans 13 amino acids. The V and J ends lost 2 bases and 7 bases, in that order; junction bases with no gene match: 3. Germline CDR1 and CDR2: MNHEY and SVGAGI. The CDR3 nucleotides read TGTGCCAGCAGTTACGGGACAGGAAATGAAGCTTTCTTT. Translating it yields CASSYGTGNEAFF.

This clonotype was observed at least ten times. V usage is TRBV19 and J usage is TRBJ2-1, with unresolved D. The CDR3 is 15 amino acids. V shed 3 bases and J shed 0 bases, with 9 bases lying between them. The germline gives CDR1 LNHDA, CDR2 SQIVND (reference sequence). This chain's CDR3 is CASSISDNSYNEQFF. The CDR3 DNA follows: TGTGCCAGTAGTATTTCAGACAACTCCTACAATGAGCAGTTCTTC.

This clonotype came up many times. The chain links TRBV2 to TRBJ2-1; tentatively, D is TRBD2 (6 bases). The CDR3 spans 14 residues. In germline, CDR1 is SNHLY, CDR2 FYNNEI. The V gene lost 6 bases and the J gene lost 9 bases, with 18 bases spanning the gap. CDR3 in DNA: TGTGCCAGCAGAGACTGGGTCGGGAGCGGTGAGCAGTTCTTC. As protein: CASRDWVGSGEQFF.

The chain couples TRBV30 to TRBJ2-1, with 14 bases fitting TRBD2. This CDR3 contains 17 residues. CDR1 and CDR2 (germline): GTSNPN, SVGIG (reference sequence). After removal of 0 bases from V and 4 bases from J, the junction contained 5 bases not matched to a gene. The CDR3 region is CAWSVLRTSGGYNEQFF. CDR3 DNA: TGTGCCTGGAGTGTCCTAAGGACTAGCGGGGGGTACAATGAGCAGTTCTTC.

The genes are TRBV5-8 and TRBJ1-2; the match to TRBD1 covers 9 bases. Looked up from germline, CDR1 is SGHTS and CDR2 is YDEGEE. V dropped 3 bases and J dropped 11; count of bases not matched to a gene: 8. The CDR3 consists of 13 residues. CDR3 region: CASSWGQGGVYTF. In DNA, the CDR3 is TGTGCCAGCAGCTGGGGACAGGGAGGGGTGTACACCTTC.

This clonotype was found many times. The rearrangement links TRBV7-2 to TRBJ2-5; D gene uncertain. Per the germline V gene, CDR1 is SGHTA and CDR2 is FQGNSA. The CDR3 length is 12 residues. V shed 4 bases and J shed 4 bases, with 7 bases lying between them. In nucleotides, the CDR3 is TGTGCCAGCAGCTCCCTCGGAGAGACCCAGTACTTC. Protein sequence: CASSSLGETQYF. The full variable domain, in which reference TRBV7-2 and TRBJ2-5 provide the parts outside the CDR3, is GAGVSQSPSNKVTEKGKDVELRCDPISGHTALYWYRQSLGQGLEFLIYFQGNSAPDKSGLPSDRFSAERTGGSVSTLTIQRTQQEDSAVYLCASSSLGETQYFGPGTRLLVL.

Concerning this clonotype itself: The conserved final phenylalanine or tryptophan is absent from the CDR3, which likely points to a read error. The limits of the CDR3 on the DNA are not certain, so only TCRdb's listed CDR3 is given. V and J are TRBV11-3 and TRBJ2-7; the table's D call, TRBD2, has no DNA check behind it. CDR1 SGHNT and CDR2 YENEEA come from the germline V gene. The CDR3 length equals 14 residues, ends included. The CDR3 sequence is CASSLGLFERERYL.

This clonotype was seen repeatedly, ten times or more. The V gene is TRBV14, the J gene TRBJ2-5; TRBD2 might be the D (6 bases). The ends were cut back, 0 bases at V and 2 bases at J, with 16 bases in the middle. Germline CDR1 and CDR2: SGHDN and FVKESK. The CDR3 has 17 residues. The CDR3 is CASSQDRGTSSQETQYF. The CDR3 DNA sequence: TGTGCCAGCAGCCAAGATCGGGGCACTAGCTCTCAAGAGACCCAGTACTTC. The full variable domain, in which reference TRBV14 and TRBJ2-5 provide the parts outside the CDR3, is EAGVTQFPSHSVIEKGQTVTLRCDPISGHDNLYWYRRVMGKEIKFLLHFVKESKQDESGMPNNRFLAERTGGTYSTLKVQPAELEDSGVYFCASSQDRGTSSQETQYFGPGTRLLVL.

This clonotype showed up many times. The gene calls are TRBV7-3 and TRBJ2-1; 9 bases agree with TRBD2. Trimming took 3 bases from V and 7 from J; bases not matched to a gene: 7. The CDR3 runs 15 residues. The germline gives CDR1 SGHTA, CDR2 FQGTGA. The CDR3 here is CASSFLAGKNNEQFF. In DNA form, the CDR3 reads TGTGCCAGCAGCTTTCTAGCGGGAAAGAATAATGAGCAGTTCTTC.

This clonotype was found many times. The rearrangement links TRBV12-3 or TRBV12-4 to TRBJ1-5; D is unclear. The CDR3 is made up of 18 amino acids. Between the trimmed V and J ends, which lost 7 bases and 6 bases, there was a span of 28 bases. CDR3 sequence reads: CASMFLTRGLPFRQPQHF. The CDR3 DNA reads as TGTGCCAGCATGTTTTTGACTCGAGGTCTCCCCTTCCGTCAGCCCCAGCATTTT.

In its sample, this clonotype was seen a few times. The gene calls are TRBV7-9 and TRBJ2-3; no clear D gene. CDR1 is SEHNR and CDR2 is FQNEAQ in the germline V gene (reference sequence). The CDR3 contains 17 residues. Trimming removed 1 base at V and 0 bases at J, with 14 bases between. Written as DNA, the CDR3 is TGTGCCAGCAGCTTAGTGTTGGGGAACCCTAGCACAGATACGCAGTATTTT. Amino acid sequence: CASSLVLGNPSTDTQYF.

There are many counts of this clonotype. V gene TRBV19 combines with J gene TRBJ2-7; TRBD1 aligns across 7 bases. From germline, CDR1 is LNHDA and CDR2 SQIVND (reference sequence). The CDR3 is 14 residues long. J gave up 4 bases and V 6 bases, and 9 bases lay outside the gene matches. The CDR3 spells CASRRQGSTYEQYF. DNA for the CDR3: TGTGCCAGTAGAAGACAGGGCTCCACGTACGAGCAGTACTTC.

This clonotype has a count of ten or more. The chain joins TRBV7-3 to TRBJ2-2; tentative D call: TRBD1 (6 bases). Between the trimmed V and J ends, which lost 5 bases and 1 base, there was a span of 14 bases. In germline, CDR1 is SGHTA, CDR2 FQGTGA. CDR3 length: 16 residues. The CDR3 loop reads CASSPTGLENTGELFF. The CDR3 bases are TGTGCCAGCAGCCCCACAGGGCTCGAGAACACCGGGGAGCTGTTTTTT.

This clonotype has a count of ten or more. This sequence joins TRBV2 and TRBJ1-1, with TRBD1 matching 7 bases. The junction had 3 bases not matched to a gene; V was cut back by 2 bases and J by 3 bases. Per the germline V gene, CDR1 is SNHLY and CDR2 is FYNNEI. The CDR3 runs 14 residues. This CDR3 is CASSERRGDTEAFF. Written as DNA, the CDR3 is TGTGCCAGCAGTGAACGCAGGGGGGACACTGAAGCTTTCTTT.

This clonotype appeared many times. The gene calls are TRBV6-1 and TRBJ2-3; D remains ambiguous. Trimming stripped 6 bases from V and 4 bases from J, with 20 bases between. There are 16 residues in the CDR3. Germline CDR1 and CDR2: MNHNS and SASEGT. The DNA of the CDR3 is TGTGCCAGCAGCCTACTCGGACCTTTTCCCGCAGATACGCAGTATTTT. Translating it yields CASSLLGPFPADTQYF.